What follows are 3 T cell receptor beta chains derived from one specimen sequenced in a study of cytomegalovirus exposure and HLA in healthy donors. The study ran its PCR with 60 Vbeta and 13 Jbeta primers. Assay used: immunoSEQ multiplex PCR; TCRdb lists only in-frame clones, some missing. The sample consists of around 140,000 clones, more than 75% of them appearing once. Input material: PBMCs. The origin of the receptors is a male donor in good health and CMV-seronegative.

A single count supports this clone. The V and J genes are TRBV5-6 and TRBJ2-1; D uncertain. The CDR3 covers 13 residues. Deletions cut 1 base from V and 8 bases from J, with 10 bases between. The germline CDR1 and CDR2 sequences are SGHDT and YYEEEE. The CDR3 region has the DNA TGTGCCAGCAGCTTGTTAATGTCGGATGAGCAGTTCTTC. Protein: CASSLLMSDEQFF.

This clone was found once. The gene calls are TRBV6-5 and TRBJ2-3; tentatively, D is TRBD2 (5 bases). Trimming took off 6 bases at V and 2 bases at J, with 15 bases between the two ends. The germline V gene encodes CDR1 MNHEY and CDR2 SVGAGI. The length of the CDR3 is 15 residues. CDR3 sequence reads: CASRPGLMVTDTQYF. DNA for the CDR3: TGTGCCAGCAGACCCGGACTTATGGTCACAGATACGCAGTATTTT.

The chain has TRBV30 and TRBJ2-2; D call uncertain. The V and J ends lost 0 bases and 5 bases respectively, with 4 bases between them. CDR1 and CDR2 from the germline V gene are GTSNPN and SVGIG (reference sequence). The CDR3 is 12 residues long. Written as DNA, the CDR3 is TGTGCCTGGAGTGTACAGACCGGGGAGCTGTTTTTT. Encoded protein: CAWSVQTGELFF.